The 21 T cell receptor beta chains presented below share a single source sample, sequenced in a study of T cell repertoires in cytomegalovirus infection (dated by TCRdb to about 2019). Sequencing was performed on an Illumina HiSeq 1500. In-frame beta chains were kept once TCRdb had trimmed the public reads at Q25 with fastp and called clones with MiXCR. Each CDR3 protein gets just one entry, which takes the most common genes and DNA from the rows behind it. The table for this sample lists more than 400,000 distinct CDR3 sequences; roughly 29% of them were counted only once. Less than 15% of the sample is taken by the ten largest. The source material was PBMCs. These receptors were obtained from a human donor in good health (CMV status not recorded). Some clones in this sample may be carry-over from other donors' samples.

This sequence joins TRBV10-3 and TRBJ2-3, with 13 bases matching TRBD2. The CDR3 length is 15 residues. In germline, CDR1 is ENHRY, CDR2 SYGVKD. With V trimmed by 10 bases and J by 2 bases, 6 bases remained unmatched. In DNA form, the CDR3 reads TGTGCCACGGGGGGACTAGCGGGACCCACAGATACGCAGTATTTT. It translates to CATGGLAGPTDTQYF.

The V and J genes are TRBV7-9 and TRBJ1-1, with 9 bases fitting TRBD1. The CDR3 has 17 amino acids. Trimming at V came to 0 bases and at J to 0 bases, leaving 5 bases not matched to a gene. Germline loops: CDR1 SEHNR, CDR2 FQNEAQ (reference sequence). The CDR3, as DNA: TGTGCCAGCAGCTTAGCGCCCGGACAGGGGATGAACACTGAAGCTTTCTTT. It codes for CASSLAPGQGMNTEAFF.

This clonotype was found a few times. V and J are TRBV27 and TRBJ2-3; D is unresolved. The V end was cut by 7 bases, the J end by 0 bases, with 14 bases between. The CDR3 contains 15 residues. Germline V gene data show CDR1 as MNHEY and CDR2 as SMNVEV (reference sequence). CDR3 DNA sequence: TGTGCCAGCATTCCTCTGGGCGGAAGCACAGATACGCAGTATTTT. Residues: CASIPLGGSTDTQYF.

The chain recombines TRBV11-3 with TRBJ1-2, with D perhaps TRBD1 (5 bases). Germline lookup yields CDR1 SGHNT and CDR2 YENEEA. The ends were cut back, 5 bases at V and 3 bases at J, with 10 bases in the middle. This CDR3 has 13 residues. The CDR3 spells CASSRGFDYGYTF. CDR3 nucleotide sequence: TGTGCCAGCAGCCGGGGGTTTGACTATGGCTACACCTTC.

This clonotype was observed many times. V gene TRBV7-6 combines with J gene TRBJ2-5; TRBD2 matches at 7 bases. The ends lost 1 base at V and 7 bases at J; junction bases unmatched: 12. The CDR3 sequence is 16 residues long. Germline CDR1 is SGHVS and CDR2 is FNYEAQ. CDR3 nucleotide sequence: TGTGCCAGCAGCTTAGATGGGGACTATCACAGTGGGACCCAGTACTTC. This sequence encodes CASSLDGDYHSGTQYF.

This clonotype has a handful of counts. DNA for the CDR3: TGTGCCAGCAGCCTCACCCGAGCGGCTTTGAACACTGAAGCTTTCTTT. Translated: CASSLTRAALNTEAFF. V gene TRBV7-8 combines with J gene TRBJ1-1; D ambiguous. The V gene's germline CDR1 is SGHVS and CDR2 FQNEAQ. The CDR3 runs to 16 residues. V lost 5 bases and J lost 0, with 16 bases in between.

The chain is built from TRBV6-6 and TRBJ2-7; 16 bases are a match to TRBD2. The CDR3 runs 15 residues. V shed 5 bases, J shed 5 bases, and the junction held 3 bases outside the gene matches. Germline loops: CDR1 MNHNY, CDR2 SVGAGI (reference sequence). Here the CDR3 DNA reads TGTGCCAGCAGTGGGGGACTAGCGGGAGGGCACGAGCAGTACGTC. This codes for CASSGGLAGGHEQYV.

This clonotype turned up a few times. The CDR3 region has the DNA TGTGCCAGCAGCAAGGACCGGGACAGGGGGCTGAGTGGCTACACCTTC. It codes for CASSKDRDRGLSGYTF. This chain links TRBV6-2 or TRBV6-3 with TRBJ1-2, with 12 bases fitting TRBD1. Losses at the gene ends were 6 bases for V and 7 bases for J; bases not matched to a gene: 12. The CDR3 is 16 amino acids. Germline V gives CDR1 MNHEY, CDR2 SVGEGT.

This clonotype was seen repeatedly, ten times or more. The chain has TRBV7-2 and TRBJ2-3, with 8 bases that match TRBD1. Germline V gene lookup returns CDR1 SGHTA and CDR2 FQGNSA. There are 15 residues in the CDR3. V trimming: 8 bases; J trimming: 6 bases; junction bases outside the gene matches: 13. The CDR3 sequence is CASSSGQGVFDTQYF. In DNA, the CDR3 is TGTGCCAGCTCATCCGGACAGGGCGTTTTCGATACGCAGTATTTT.

This clonotype was picked up a small number of times. CDR3 sequence: CSAIRGAGEAFF. CDR3 bases: TGCAGTGCTATACGGGGGGCCGGTGAAGCTTTCTTT. This sequence joins TRBV20-1 and TRBJ1-1, with D maybe TRBD1 (6 bases). The CDR3 runs 12 residues. The germline CDR1 and CDR2 sequences are DFQATT and SNEGSKA (reference sequence). V was shortened by 4 bases and J by 7 bases, with 13 bases between the two germline ends.

V usage is TRBV12-3 or TRBV12-4 and J usage is TRBJ2-3; D possibly corresponds to TRBD2 (5 bases). This CDR3 is built from 13 residues. Deletions cut 7 bases from V and 2 bases from J, with 10 bases between. This CDR3 is CASTEGTTDTQYF. The CDR3 bases are TGTGCCAGCACCGAGGGAACCACAGATACGCAGTATTTT.

This clonotype was observed at least ten times. CDR3 coding DNA: TGTGCCAGCAGCTCCACCCGGGACAGATACACTGAAGCTTTCTTT. Protein: CASSSTRDRYTEAFF. The V call is TRBV7-2, the J call TRBJ1-1; 7 nucleotides align to TRBD1. Germline-derived CDR1 and CDR2 are SGHTA and FQGNSA. V trimming: 4 bases; J trimming: 3 bases; junction bases outside the gene matches: 8. The CDR3 runs to 15 residues.

This clonotype was seen only a few times. The V call is TRBV15, the J call TRBJ1-5; the D gene is possibly TRBD1 (6 bases). V shed 3 bases and J shed 4 bases, with 19 bases lying between them. Looked up from germline, CDR1 is LNHNV and CDR2 is YYDKDF (reference sequence). This CDR3 region has 17 residues. The CDR3 spells CATSRSQGKGGNQPQHF. The CDR3 region has the DNA TGTGCCACCAGCAGGAGTCAGGGGAAGGGAGGAAATCAGCCCCAGCATTTT.

This clonotype was seen a handful of times. The rearrangement links TRBV5-6 to TRBJ1-1; D uncertain. Germline V gene data show CDR1 as SGHDT and CDR2 as YYEEEE. This CDR3 has 13 amino acids. Trimming shortened V by 7 bases and J by 1 base, and 11 bases separated the two germline ends. The CDR3 region has the DNA TGTGCCAGCCGAGGAACAAGGAACACTGAAGCTTTCTTT. Translating it yields CASRGTRNTEAFF.

The chain recombines TRBV10-3 with TRBJ2-1; TRBD1 matches 7 bases. Germline V gene data show CDR1 as ENHRY and CDR2 as SYGVKD. The ends lost 6 bases at V and 5 bases at J; junction bases unmatched: 10. CDR3 length: 15 residues. In DNA, the CDR3 is TGTGCCATCAGGGGACAGTCTTTTACGAACAATGAGCAGTTCTTC. Amino acid sequence: CAIRGQSFTNNEQFF.

The table lists this clonotype with a count of one. The CDR3 ends on some other residue instead of the conserved phenylalanine or tryptophan, so this is likely a read error. The V and J genes are TRBV5-1 and TRBJ2-1, with 9 bases lining up with TRBD1. V lost 6 bases to trimming and J lost 2 bases; unmatched junction nucleotides: 15. CDR3 length equals 18 residues. The germline V gene has CDR1 SGHRS and CDR2 YFSETQ. The CDR3 sequence: CASKMGQGSNNAYNEQFV. CDR3 nucleotides: TGCGCCAGCAAGATGGGACAGGGAAGTAATAATGCCTACAATGAGCAGTTCGTC.

The gene calls are TRBV5-5 and TRBJ2-1; 7 positions match TRBD2. Germline CDR1 is SGHKS and CDR2 is YYEKEE (reference sequence). Trimming at V came to 0 bases and at J to 15 bases, leaving 6 bases not matched to a gene. This CDR3 contains 12 residues. The CDR3 loop is CASSLALAVPFF. CDR3 nucleotide sequence: TGTGCCAGCAGCTTGGCCCTAGCGGTCCCGTTCTTC.

The chain links TRBV7-8 to TRBJ1-5; D gene uncertain. CDR1 is SGHVS, CDR2 FQNEAQ, per germline. The CDR3 sequence is 17 residues long. The V gene lost 2 bases and the J gene lost 0 bases, with 14 bases spanning the gap. The CDR3 DNA follows: TGTGCCAGCAGCTTATTCCCATTGGGTTATAGCAATCAGCCCCAGCATTTT. As protein: CASSLFPLGYSNQPQHF.

This clonotype showed up many times. V usage is TRBV28 and J usage is TRBJ2-7; D gene unclear. CDR1 is MDHEN, CDR2 SYDVKM, per germline. Trimming removed 3 bases from V and 1 base from J, with 4 bases in between. The CDR3 is made up of 12 amino acids. In DNA, the CDR3 is TGTGCCAGCAGTTTTAATTCCTACGAGCAGTACGTC. Translating gives CASSFNSYEQYV.

This CDR3 reads CASTPSYRGINNEQFF. CDR3 nucleotide sequence: TGTGCCAGCACCCCCTCTTATAGGGGGATTAATAATGAGCAGTTCTTC. The chain has TRBV12-3 or TRBV12-4 and TRBJ2-1, with D tentatively TRBD1 (6 bases). The CDR3 has 16 amino acids. V lost 7 bases and J lost 7, with 23 bases in between.

The J gene is TRBJ2-2, the V gene TRBV7-9; TRBD2 agrees at 10 bases. V lost 1 base to trimming and J lost 6 bases; unmatched junction nucleotides: 5. Looked up from germline, CDR1 is SEHNR and CDR2 is FQNEAQ (reference sequence). This CDR3 has 16 amino acids. The CDR3 protein is CASSLEASGSAGELFF. The CDR3 DNA sequence: TGTGCCAGCAGCTTAGAAGCTAGCGGGAGTGCCGGGGAGCTGTTTTTT.